The source of this TCR beta chain is a study of blood T cell repertoires in COVID-19. For the study at large: COVID-19 samples, acute and convalescent, were from the United States, Italy and Spain. Sources were T cells, B-cell-depleted T cells, or PBMCs; the material itself was cDNA or gDNA.

Source study methods: Reference gene primers were amplified, and this amplification served to estimate nucleated cell counts. Method: immunoSEQ multiplex PCR; TCRdb's copy keeps in-frame clones and lacks some. Clone size and V and J calls were adopted from that table, with D and trimming inferred from the DNA. In the table there are about 160,000 clones, just under 90% of which are singletons. With 4 bases clipped from V and 8 bases from J, the junction kept 6 bases outside the gene matches. The CDR3 spans 13 residues. CDR1 and CDR2 (germline): LNHDA, SQIVND (reference sequence). The sequence was collected from a woman aged 70-85 years with COVID-19, enrolled during active disease. This rearrangement joins TRBV19 to TRBJ1-2; 8 bases match TRBD1. The sequencing sample was made of peripheral blood. CDR3 DNA sequence: TGTGCCAGTAGTAAGGGACAGGCTATGGGCTACACCTTC. Its protein is CASSKGQAMGYTF.